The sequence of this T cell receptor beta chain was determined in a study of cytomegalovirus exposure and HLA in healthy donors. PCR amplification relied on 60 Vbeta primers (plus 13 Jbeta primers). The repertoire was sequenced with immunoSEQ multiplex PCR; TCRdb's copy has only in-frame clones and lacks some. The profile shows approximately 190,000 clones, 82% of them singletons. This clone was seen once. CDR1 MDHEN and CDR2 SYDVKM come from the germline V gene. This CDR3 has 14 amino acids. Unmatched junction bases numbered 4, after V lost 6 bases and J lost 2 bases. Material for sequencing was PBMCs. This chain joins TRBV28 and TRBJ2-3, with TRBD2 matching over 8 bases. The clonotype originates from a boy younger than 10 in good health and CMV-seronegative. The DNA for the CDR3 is TGTGCCAGCAGAATAGCGGGGCACACAGATACGCAGTATTTT. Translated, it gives CASRIAGHTDTQYF. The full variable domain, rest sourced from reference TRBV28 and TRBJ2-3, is DVKVTQSSRYLVKRTGEKVFLECVQDMDHENMFWYRQDPGLGLRLIYFSYDVKMKEKGDIPEGYSVSREKKERFSLILESASTNQTSMYLCASRIAGHTDTQYFGPGTRLTVL.